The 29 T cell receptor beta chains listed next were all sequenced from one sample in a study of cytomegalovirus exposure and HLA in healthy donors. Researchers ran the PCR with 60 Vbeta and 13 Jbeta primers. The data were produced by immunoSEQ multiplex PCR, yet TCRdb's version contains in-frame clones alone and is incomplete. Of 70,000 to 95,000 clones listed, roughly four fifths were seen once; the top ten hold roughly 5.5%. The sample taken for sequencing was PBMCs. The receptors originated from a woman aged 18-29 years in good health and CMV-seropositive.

CDR3 loop: CASSLARTDTQYF. The CDR3, as DNA: TGTGCCAGCAGCTTAGCGAGAACAGATACGCAGTATTTT. This chain connects TRBV7-9 to TRBJ2-3; D is unresolved. Germline V lookup: CDR1 SEHNR, CDR2 FQNEAQ (reference sequence). The CDR3 is 13 amino acids. Between the trimmed V and J ends, which lost 0 bases and 3 bases, there was a span of 4 bases. Based on the CDR3 plus reference TRBV7-9 and TRBJ2-3, the full variable domain is DTGVSQNPRHKITKRGQNVTFRCDPISEHNRLYWYRQTLGQGPEFLTYFQNEAQLEKSRLLSDRFSAERPKGSFSTLEIQRTEQGDSAMYLCASSLARTDTQYFGPGTRLTVL.

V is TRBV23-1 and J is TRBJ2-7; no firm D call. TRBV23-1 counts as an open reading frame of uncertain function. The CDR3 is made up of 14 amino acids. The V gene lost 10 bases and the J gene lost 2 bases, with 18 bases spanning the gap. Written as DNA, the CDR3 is TGCGCCACCTGTGCGAGGAAGCCACCCTACGAGCAGTACTTC. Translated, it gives CATCARKPPYEQYF.

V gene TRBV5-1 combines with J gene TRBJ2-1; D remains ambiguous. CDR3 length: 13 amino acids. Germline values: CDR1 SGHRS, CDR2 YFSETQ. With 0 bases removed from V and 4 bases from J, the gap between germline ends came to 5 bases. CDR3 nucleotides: TGCGCCAGCAGCTTGGCTAAATACAATGAGCAGTTCTTC. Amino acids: CASSLAKYNEQFF.

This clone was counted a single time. The CDR3 sequence is CASTKRGGTSEKLFF. The CDR3 DNA reads as TGCGCCAGCACCAAAAGGGGGGGGACTTCGGAAAAACTGTTTTTT. The rearrangement uses TRBV5-1 and TRBJ1-4; weak D call: TRBD1 (6 bases). CDR3 length: 15 amino acids. Looked up from germline, CDR1 is SGHRS and CDR2 is YFSETQ. V lost 6 bases to trimming and J lost 8 bases, with 20 bases between them.

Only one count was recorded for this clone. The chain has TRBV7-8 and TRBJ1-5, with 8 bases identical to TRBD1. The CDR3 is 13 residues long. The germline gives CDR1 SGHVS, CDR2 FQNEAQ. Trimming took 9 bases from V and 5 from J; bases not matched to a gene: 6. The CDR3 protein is CASQGAQDQPQHF. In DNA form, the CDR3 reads TGTGCCAGTCAGGGGGCCCAGGATCAGCCCCAGCATTTT.

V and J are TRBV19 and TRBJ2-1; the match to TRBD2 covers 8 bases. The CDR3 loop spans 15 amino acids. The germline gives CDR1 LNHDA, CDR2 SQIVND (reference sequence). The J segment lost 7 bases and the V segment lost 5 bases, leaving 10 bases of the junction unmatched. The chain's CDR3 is CASSFSGVFGNEQFF. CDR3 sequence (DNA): TGTGCCAGTAGTTTTAGCGGGGTGTTTGGGAATGAGCAGTTCTTC.

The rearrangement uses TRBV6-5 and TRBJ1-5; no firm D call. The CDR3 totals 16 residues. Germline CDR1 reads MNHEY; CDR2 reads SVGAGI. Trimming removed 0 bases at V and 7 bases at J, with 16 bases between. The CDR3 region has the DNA TGTGCCAGCAGTTACTCAGCCCACCCCCCAACGCAGCCCCAGCATTTT. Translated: CASSYSAHPPTQPQHF.

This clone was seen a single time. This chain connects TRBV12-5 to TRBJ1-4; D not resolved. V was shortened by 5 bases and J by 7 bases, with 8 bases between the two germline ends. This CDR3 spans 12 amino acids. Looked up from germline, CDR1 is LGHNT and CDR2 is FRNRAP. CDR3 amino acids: CASGPDTEKLFF. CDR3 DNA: TGTGCTAGTGGTCCCGACACTGAAAAACTGTTTTTT.

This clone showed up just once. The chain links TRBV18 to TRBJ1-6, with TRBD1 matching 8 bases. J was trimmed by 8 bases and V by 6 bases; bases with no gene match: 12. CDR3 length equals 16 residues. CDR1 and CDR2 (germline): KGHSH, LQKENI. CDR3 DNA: TGTGCCAGCTCCCCCGATCGGACAGGGTCGTATTCACCCCTCCACTTT. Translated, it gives CASSPDRTGSYSPLHF.

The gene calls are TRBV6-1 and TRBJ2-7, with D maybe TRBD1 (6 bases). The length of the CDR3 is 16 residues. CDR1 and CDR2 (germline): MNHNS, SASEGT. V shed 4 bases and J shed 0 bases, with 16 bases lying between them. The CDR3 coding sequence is TGTGCCAGCAGTGTTGGGACATCTTATACCTCCTACGAGCAGTACTTC. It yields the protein CASSVGTSYTSYEQYF.

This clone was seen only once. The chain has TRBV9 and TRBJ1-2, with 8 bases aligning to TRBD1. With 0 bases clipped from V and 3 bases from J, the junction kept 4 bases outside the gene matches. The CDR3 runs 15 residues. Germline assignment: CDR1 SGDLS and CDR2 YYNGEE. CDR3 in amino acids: CASSVEAGGDYGYTF. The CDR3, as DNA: TGTGCCAGCAGCGTAGAGGCAGGGGGCGACTATGGCTACACCTTC. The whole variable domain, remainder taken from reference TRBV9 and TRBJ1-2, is DSGVTQTPKHLITATGQRVTLRCSPRSGDLSVYWYQQSLDQGLQFLIQYYNGEERAKGNILERFSAQQFPDLHSELNLSSLELGDSALYFCASSVEAGGDYGYTFGSGTRLTVV.

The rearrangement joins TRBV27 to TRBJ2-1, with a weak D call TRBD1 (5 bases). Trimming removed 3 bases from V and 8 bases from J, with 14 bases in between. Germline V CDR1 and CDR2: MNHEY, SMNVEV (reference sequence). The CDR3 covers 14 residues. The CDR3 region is CASSFFQGEHEQFF. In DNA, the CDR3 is TGTGCCAGCAGTTTTTTCCAGGGTGAGCATGAGCAGTTCTTC.

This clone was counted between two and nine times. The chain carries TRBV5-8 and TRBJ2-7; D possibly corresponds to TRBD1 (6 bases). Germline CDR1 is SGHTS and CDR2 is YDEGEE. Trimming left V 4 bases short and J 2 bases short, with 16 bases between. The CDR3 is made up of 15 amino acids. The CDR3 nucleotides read TGTGCCAGCAGCCCCTCCGGGCAGGGGACCTACGAGCAGTACTTC. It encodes CASSPSGQGTYEQYF.

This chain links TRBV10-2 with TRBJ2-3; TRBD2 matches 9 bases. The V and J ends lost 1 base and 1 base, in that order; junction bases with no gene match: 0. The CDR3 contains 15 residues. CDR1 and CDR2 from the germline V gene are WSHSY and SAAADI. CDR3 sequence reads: CASSEWTSGTDTQYF. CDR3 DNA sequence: TGCGCCAGCAGTGAGTGGACTAGCGGCACAGATACGCAGTATTTT.

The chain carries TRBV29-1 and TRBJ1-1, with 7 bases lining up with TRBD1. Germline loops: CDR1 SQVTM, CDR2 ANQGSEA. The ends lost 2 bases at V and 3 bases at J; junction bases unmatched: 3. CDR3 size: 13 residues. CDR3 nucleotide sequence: TGCAGCGTTGAAAGGGGGCTTTACACTGAAGCTTTCTTT. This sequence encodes CSVERGLYTEAFF.

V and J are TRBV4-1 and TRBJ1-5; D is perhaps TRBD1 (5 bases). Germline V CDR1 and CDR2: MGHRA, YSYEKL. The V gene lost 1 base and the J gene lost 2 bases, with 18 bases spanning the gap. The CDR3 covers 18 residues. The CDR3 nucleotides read TGCGCCAGCAGCCAAGGACCCCGAGGCAGGGCTCGCAATCAGCCCCAGCATTTT. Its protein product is CASSQGPRGRARNQPQHF.

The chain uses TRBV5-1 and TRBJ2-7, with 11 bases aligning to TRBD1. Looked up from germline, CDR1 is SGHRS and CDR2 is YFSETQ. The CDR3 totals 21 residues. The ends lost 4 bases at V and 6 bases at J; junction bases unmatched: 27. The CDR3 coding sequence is TGCGCCAGCAGCGTACCGGGACAGGGGGGATTAAGCGGTCTGGGGATTATCGAGCAGTACTTC. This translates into CASSVPGQGGLSGLGIIEQYF.

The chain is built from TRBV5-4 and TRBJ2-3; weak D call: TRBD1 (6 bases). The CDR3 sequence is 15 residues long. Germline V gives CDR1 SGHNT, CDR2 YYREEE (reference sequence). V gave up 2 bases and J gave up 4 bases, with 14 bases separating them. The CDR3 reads CASSFWGPKADTQYF. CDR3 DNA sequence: TGTGCCAGCAGCTTTTGGGGGCCGAAGGCAGATACGCAGTATTTT.

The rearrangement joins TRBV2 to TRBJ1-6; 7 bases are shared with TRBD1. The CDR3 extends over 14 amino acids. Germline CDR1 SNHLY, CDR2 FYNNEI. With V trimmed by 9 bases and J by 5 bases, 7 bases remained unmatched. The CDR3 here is CARGGTGDNSPLHF. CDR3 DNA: TGTGCCAGGGGGGGTACAGGGGATAATTCACCCCTCCACTTT.

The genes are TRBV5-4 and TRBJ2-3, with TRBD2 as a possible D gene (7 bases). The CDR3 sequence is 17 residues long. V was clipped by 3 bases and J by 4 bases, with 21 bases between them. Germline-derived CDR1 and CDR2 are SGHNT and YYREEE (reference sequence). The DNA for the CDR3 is TGTGCCAGCAGCTGGAGGGGGGGCGCTGAATACCCAGATACGCAGTATTTT. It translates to CASSWRGGAEYPDTQYF.

The CDR3 here is CAWSFRPGGSSYNSPLHF. CDR3 coding DNA: TGTGCCTGGAGTTTCAGACCGGGGGGATCGTCCTATAATTCACCCCTCCACTTT. This chain connects TRBV30 to TRBJ1-6; D is perhaps TRBD1 (5 bases). The CDR3 spans 18 residues. Germline V gives CDR1 GTSNPN, CDR2 SVGIG (reference sequence). Trimming shortened V by 2 bases and J by 1 base, and 18 bases separated the two germline ends.

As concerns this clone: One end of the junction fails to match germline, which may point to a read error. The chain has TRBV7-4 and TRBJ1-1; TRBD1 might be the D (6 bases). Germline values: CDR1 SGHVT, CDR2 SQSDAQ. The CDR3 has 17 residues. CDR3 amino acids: CVSSLFQVGTRPRRAFF. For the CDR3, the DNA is TGTGTCAGCAGCTTATTTCAGGTGGGGACACGTCCCCGTCGGGCTTTCTTT.

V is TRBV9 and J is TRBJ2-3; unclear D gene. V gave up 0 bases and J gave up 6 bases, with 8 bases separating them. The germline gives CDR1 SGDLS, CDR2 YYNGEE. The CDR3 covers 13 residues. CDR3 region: CASSVARGDTQYF. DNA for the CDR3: TGTGCCAGCAGCGTAGCCCGCGGCGATACGCAGTATTTT.

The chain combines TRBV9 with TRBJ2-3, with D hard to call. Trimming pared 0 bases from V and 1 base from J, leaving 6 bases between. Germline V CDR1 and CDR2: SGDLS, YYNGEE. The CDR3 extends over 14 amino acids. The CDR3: CASSVDLGTDTQYF. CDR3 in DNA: TGTGCCAGCAGCGTAGATCTTGGCACAGATACGCAGTATTTT.

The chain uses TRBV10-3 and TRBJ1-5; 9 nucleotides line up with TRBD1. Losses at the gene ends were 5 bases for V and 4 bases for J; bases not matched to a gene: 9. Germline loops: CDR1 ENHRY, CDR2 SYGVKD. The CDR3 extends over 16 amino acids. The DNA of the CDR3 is TGTGCCATCAGTAGGGGACAGGGCAAGGGAAATCAGCCCCAGCATTTT. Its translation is CAISRGQGKGNQPQHF.

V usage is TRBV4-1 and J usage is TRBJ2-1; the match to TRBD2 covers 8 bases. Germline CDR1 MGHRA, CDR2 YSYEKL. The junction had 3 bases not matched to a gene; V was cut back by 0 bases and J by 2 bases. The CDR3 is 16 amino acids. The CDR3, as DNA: TGCGCCAGCAGCCAAGAGTTGACTAGCGCCTACAATGAGCAGTTCTTC. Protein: CASSQELTSAYNEQFF.

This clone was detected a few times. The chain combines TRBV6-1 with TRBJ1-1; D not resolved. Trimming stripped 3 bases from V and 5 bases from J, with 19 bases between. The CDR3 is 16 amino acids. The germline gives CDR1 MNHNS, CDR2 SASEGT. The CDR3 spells CASSDPGDLGRTEAFF. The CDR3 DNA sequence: TGTGCCAGCAGTGACCCTGGAGACTTGGGGAGGACTGAAGCTTTCTTT.

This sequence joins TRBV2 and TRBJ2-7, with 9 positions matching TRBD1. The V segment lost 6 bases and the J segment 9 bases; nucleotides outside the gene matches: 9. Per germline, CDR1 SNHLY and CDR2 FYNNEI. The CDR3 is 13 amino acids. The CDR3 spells CASRGQGRLGQYF. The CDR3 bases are TGTGCCAGCAGGGGACAGGGTCGCCTAGGGCAGTACTTC. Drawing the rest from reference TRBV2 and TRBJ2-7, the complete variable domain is EPEVTQTPSHQVTQMGQEVILRCVPISNHLYFYWYRQILGQKVEFLVSFYNNEISEKSEIFDDQFSVERPDGSNFTLKIRSTKLEDSAMYFCASRGQGRLGQYFGPGTRLTVT.

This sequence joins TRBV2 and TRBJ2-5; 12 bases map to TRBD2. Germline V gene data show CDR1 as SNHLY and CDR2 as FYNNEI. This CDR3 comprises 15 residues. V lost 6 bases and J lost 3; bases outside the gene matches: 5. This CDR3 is CASRDWTSGEETQYF. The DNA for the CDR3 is TGTGCCAGCAGGGACTGGACTAGCGGGGAAGAGACCCAGTACTTC.